Below are 26 T cell receptor beta chains sequenced from a single sample in a study of CD8 T cells in Susac syndrome. cDNA came from roughly 0.5 to 1 ug RNA primed by random hexamers. TCRdb redid the calling of the immunoSEQ multiplex PCR reads with MiXCR, one entry per CDR3 protein. The sample lists hundreds of thousands of distinct CDR3 sequences; approximately 94% were seen once. The source material was CD4+ T cells from PBMCs. The receptor set was obtained from a human donor with Susac syndrome.

CDR3 loop: CASSNSNQPQHF. The DNA of the CDR3 is TGTGCCAGCAGTAATAGCAATCAGCCCCAGCATTTT. The rearrangement joins TRBV6-2 or TRBV6-3 to TRBJ1-5; D ambiguous. Trimming cost V 5 bases and J 0 bases, with 2 bases left between them. The CDR3 has 12 residues. Per germline, CDR1 MNHEY and CDR2 SVGEGT.

This clonotype occurred once. The V gene is TRBV30, the J gene TRBJ1-2; 8 bases are shared with TRBD1. V trimming: 5 bases; J trimming: 4 bases; junction bases outside the gene matches: 12. Per germline, CDR1 GTSNPN and CDR2 SVGIG (reference sequence). This CDR3 is built from 15 residues. DNA for the CDR3: TGTGCCTGGGAGAGTGCAGGGGGCTTTGGCTATGGCTACACCTTC. It translates to CAWESAGGFGYGYTF.

The chain joins TRBV30 to TRBJ2-7; possible D gene TRBD2, 5 bases. This CDR3 spans 13 amino acids. Trimming pared 0 bases from V and 0 bases from J, leaving 6 bases between. Germline lookup yields CDR1 GTSNPN and CDR2 SVGIG (reference sequence). DNA for the CDR3: TGTGCCTGGAGTGTCGGACTCTCCTACGAGCAGTACTTC. This encodes CAWSVGLSYEQYF.

The V gene is TRBV24-1, the J gene TRBJ2-5; D is possibly TRBD1 (5 bases). Trimming removed 0 bases at V and 5 bases at J, with 15 bases between. Germline CDR1 and CDR2: KGHDR and SFDVKD. CDR3 length: 16 residues. The CDR3 loop is CATSDLFPQGWETQYF. CDR3 sequence (DNA): TGTGCCACCAGTGATTTGTTCCCCCAGGGATGGGAGACCCAGTACTTC.

The V call is TRBV10-3, the J call TRBJ1-2; 8 positions match TRBD1. Per germline, CDR1 ENHRY and CDR2 SYGVKD. The ends lost 6 bases at V and 4 bases at J; junction bases unmatched: 10. The CDR3 has 15 residues. This CDR3 is CAIRPSGTGFYGYTF. The CDR3 DNA follows: TGTGCCATCAGGCCTTCCGGGACAGGATTCTATGGCTACACCTTC.

This clonotype has just a few counts. V and J are TRBV30 and TRBJ2-6; no firm D call. Trimming took 5 bases from V and 0 from J, leaving 5 bases between them. The CDR3 runs to 13 residues. CDR1 GTSNPN and CDR2 SVGIG come from the germline V gene (reference sequence). The DNA of the CDR3 is TGTGCCTGGGGCACCTCTGGGGCCAACGTCCTGACTTTC. This sequence encodes CAWGTSGANVLTF.

The V call is TRBV20-1, the J call TRBJ1-1; D is ambiguous. Germline loops: CDR1 DFQATT, CDR2 SNEGSKA (reference sequence). This CDR3 region has 14 residues. Between the trimmed V and J ends, which lost 6 bases and 5 bases, there was a span of 19 bases. The CDR3 DNA is TGCAGTGCCACCGGACCCCCCTCGGGGACTGAAGCTTTCTTT. Translated: CSATGPPSGTEAFF.

This rearrangement joins TRBV4-2 to TRBJ1-1; TRBD1 might be the D (5 bases). CDR1 and CDR2 from the germline V gene are LGHNA and YNFKEQ. The CDR3 runs 15 residues. V lost 7 bases to trimming and J lost 1 base, with 16 bases between them. This chain's CDR3 is CASTQPLRGNTEAFF. The CDR3 DNA reads as TGTGCCAGCACCCAGCCATTAAGGGGGAACACTGAAGCTTTCTTT.

The genes are TRBV5-1 and TRBJ2-1; perhaps D is TRBD1 or TRBD2 (6 bases each). The V gene lost 5 bases and the J gene lost 0 bases, with 12 bases spanning the gap. The CDR3 loop spans 15 amino acids. Germline V gene lookup returns CDR1 SGHRS and CDR2 YFSETQ. This chain's CDR3 is CASREGVSSYNEQFF. CDR3 in DNA: TGCGCCAGCAGGGAGGGGGTGAGCTCCTACAATGAGCAGTTCTTC.

The V and J genes are TRBV7-2 and TRBJ2-7, with 7 bases fitting TRBD1. The CDR3 is 16 amino acids. Germline V gene data show CDR1 as SGHTA and CDR2 as FQGNSA. V trimming: 3 bases; J trimming: 2 bases; junction bases outside the gene matches: 10. The CDR3 DNA follows: TGTGCCAGCAGCTTCTCCCGGGACAGCCGAACCTACGAGCAGTACTTC. It encodes CASSFSRDSRTYEQYF.

The chain employs TRBV5-1 and TRBJ2-5; a weak D match, TRBD2 (5 bases). The germline gives CDR1 SGHRS, CDR2 YFSETQ. The CDR3 is 13 residues long. V was clipped by 0 bases and J by 3 bases, with 6 bases between them. The CDR3 region has the DNA TGCGCCAGCAGCTTGGCGGAGGAAGAGACCCAGTACTTC. Its translation is CASSLAEEETQYF.

The rearrangement uses TRBV19 and TRBJ1-2; tentative D call: TRBD1 (5 bases). This CDR3 spans 13 amino acids. The germline gives CDR1 LNHDA, CDR2 SQIVND (reference sequence). Trimming took off 4 bases at V and 5 bases at J, with 11 bases between the two ends. CDR3 amino acids: CASSTQGGYGYTF. As DNA, the CDR3 is TGTGCCAGTAGTACCCAGGGTGGGTATGGCTACACCTTC.

This clonotype was recorded once. The rearrangement joins TRBV7-2 to TRBJ2-1, with D hard to call. Trimming took off 5 bases at V and 4 bases at J, with 12 bases between the two ends. Germline CDR1 reads SGHTA; CDR2 reads FQGNSA. The CDR3 is made up of 14 amino acids. CDR3 sequence: CASSVDPSYNEQFF. The CDR3 coding sequence is TGTGCCAGCAGCGTGGACCCATCTTACAATGAGCAGTTCTTC.

The table lists this clonotype with a count of one. This chain's CDR3 is CASSPHGEQFF. The DNA of the CDR3 is TGTGCCAGCAGCCCACATGGTGAGCAGTTCTTC. The chain employs TRBV7-2 and TRBJ2-1, with D unresolved. Per germline, CDR1 SGHTA and CDR2 FQGNSA. With 5 bases removed from V and 9 bases from J, the gap between germline ends came to 8 bases. The CDR3 length is 11 residues.

The CDR3 nucleotides are TGCGCCAGCAGCCACCGGGACAGGGGTTCTGAAGCTTTCTTT. As protein: CASSHRDRGSEAFF. The chain joins TRBV4-3 to TRBJ1-1, with 10 positions matching TRBD1. The length of the CDR3 is 14 residues. Per the germline V gene, CDR1 is LGHNA and CDR2 is YSLEER. The ends lost 3 bases at V and 6 bases at J; junction bases unmatched: 4.

This chain links TRBV28 with TRBJ2-6; D is unresolved. Germline V gene data show CDR1 as MDHEN and CDR2 as SYDVKM. The CDR3 totals 16 residues. Trimming stripped 5 bases from V and 7 bases from J, with 18 bases between. CDR3 DNA sequence: TGTGCCAGCAGTCTTCAGGACCGAGCGAGAGCCAACGTCCTGACTTTC. This sequence encodes CASSLQDRARANVLTF.

This chain uses TRBV6-5 with TRBJ2-5, with 7 bases lining up with TRBD1. The V and J ends lost 5 bases and 2 bases, in that order; junction bases with no gene match: 2. Germline CDR1 and CDR2: MNHEY and SVGAGI. CDR3 length: 13 residues. The CDR3 loop is CASSEGQQETQYF. The CDR3 nucleotides are TGTGCCAGCAGTGAGGGACAGCAAGAGACCCAGTACTTC.

The chain has TRBV7-2 and TRBJ2-1; D gene unclear. This CDR3 region has 13 residues. CDR1 and CDR2 from the germline V gene are SGHTA and FQGNSA. V was pared by 4 bases and J by 5 bases, with 9 bases between. CDR3 coding DNA: TGTGCCAGCAGCTCGAGCAGAGACAATGAGCAGTTCTTC. Translated: CASSSSRDNEQFF.

The chain joins TRBV25-1 to TRBJ2-1; TRBD2 aligns across 11 bases. There are 14 residues in the CDR3. Germline V lookup: CDR1 MGHDK, CDR2 SYGVNS. The V and J ends lost 8 bases and 7 bases, in that order; junction bases with no gene match: 7. The CDR3 protein is CASSLAGGPNEQFF. The CDR3 coding sequence is TGTGCCAGCTCCCTAGCGGGGGGACCTAATGAGCAGTTCTTC.

This chain joins TRBV12-5 and TRBJ1-5, with 8 positions matching TRBD1. After removal of 0 bases from V and 0 bases from J, the junction contained 4 bases not matched to a gene. This CDR3 has 17 amino acids. Germline CDR1 reads LGHNT; CDR2 reads FRNRAP. CDR3 nucleotide sequence: TGTGCTAGTGGTTTGGTACGGACAGGGAATAGCAATCAGCCCCAGCATTTT. This codes for CASGLVRTGNSNQPQHF.

J is TRBJ1-4 and V is TRBV6-6; the match to TRBD1 covers 8 bases. Losses at the gene ends were 7 bases for V and 7 bases for J; bases not matched to a gene: 8. Germline V CDR1 and CDR2: MNHNY, SVGAGI (reference sequence). This CDR3 has 14 amino acids. The CDR3 nucleotides read TGTGCCAGCACCCAGGGGGCGCGGGGTGAAAAACTGTTTTTT. It yields the protein CASTQGARGEKLFF.

This chain connects TRBV29-1 to TRBJ2-2; D could derive from TRBD1 or TRBD2 (5 bases each). CDR3 size: 16 residues. CDR1 is SQVTM, CDR2 ANQGSEA, per germline. Trimming left V 0 bases short and J 1 base short, with 12 bases between. The CDR3 DNA is TGCAGCGTTGAAGAGTTAGGGACGGTGAACACCGGGGAGCTGTTTTTT. This gives the protein CSVEELGTVNTGELFF.

The CDR3 DNA follows: TGTGCCAGCAGGAGATGGGAGACCCAGTACTTC. Its protein product is CASRRWETQYF. The chain combines TRBV6-5 with TRBJ2-5, with D uncertain. Trimming removed 6 bases at V and 5 bases at J, with 7 bases between. This CDR3 is built from 11 residues. Germline CDR1 is MNHEY and CDR2 is SVGAGI.

This clonotype was picked up one time. V and J are TRBV3-1 and TRBJ1-2; D unclear. The CDR3 runs 14 residues. The germline V and J ends were trimmed by 1 base and 1 base, with 7 bases remaining between them. The germline gives CDR1 LGHDT, CDR2 YNNKEL (reference sequence). This chain's CDR3 is CASSQGPVNYGYTF. CDR3 in DNA: TGTGCCAGCAGCCAAGGTCCGGTTAACTATGGCTACACCTTC.

This clonotype was recorded only once. This rearrangement joins TRBV12-3 or TRBV12-4 to TRBJ2-1; D gene unclear. Trimming took 2 bases from V and 1 from J, leaving 9 bases between them. This CDR3 is 15 amino acids long. The DNA for the CDR3 is TGTGCCAGCAGTTTACTAGTAGGGTCCTACAATGAGCAGTTCTTC. Its protein product is CASSLLVGSYNEQFF.

The chain recombines TRBV20-1 with TRBJ1-2; no firm D call. Trimming took off 6 bases at V and 2 bases at J, with 10 bases between the two ends. CDR1 is DFQATT and CDR2 is SNEGSKA in the germline V gene (reference sequence). There are 12 residues in the CDR3. The CDR3 reads CSARTENYGYTF. CDR3 DNA sequence: TGCAGTGCCCGGACGGAAAACTATGGCTACACCTTC.